The rows below give T cell receptor beta chains drawn from one sample of a study of monozygotic twins with inflammatory bowel disease. TCRdb reprocessed the 5' RACE reads, with one entry per CDR3 protein and no DNA. This sample lists about 160,000 distinct CDR3 sequences; its ten largest clones have 2% to 3%. The sequencing input was blood. Source of these receptors: a human donor with ulcerative colitis or Crohn's disease, or a healthy co-twin of an affected twin (not recorded which). Each CDR3 is given with its conserved first and last residue.

length	J	V	CDR3
14	TRBJ2-7	TRBV28	CASTFHGGAYEQYF
11	TRBJ1-1	TRBV29-1	CSVGQNTEAFF
12	TRBJ1-1	TRBV20-1	CSAVQGLTEAFF
14	TRBJ2-5	TRBV5-8	CASSQPARKETQYF
15	TRBJ1-2	TRBV5-4	CASSLPGEGKNGYTF
17	TRBJ1-1	TRBV7-3	CASSFAGGRDGGFEAFF
12	TRBJ1-2	TRBV7-2	CASSLVRGRYTF
14	TRBJ2-5	TRBV7-2	CASSLFFVGETQYF
14	TRBJ2-2	TRBV5-4	CASRGSGSTGELFF
16	TRBJ2-1	TRBV18	CASSPQTGSSYNEQFF
15	TRBJ1-2	TRBV5-1	CASSSPGQENYGYTF
19	TRBJ2-2	TRBV20-1	CSARDPRGLAGGTTGELFF
19	TRBJ2-2	TRBV15	CATSRVPGLTERNTGELFF
15	TRBJ2-3	TRBV20-1	CSVDTGEERTDTQYF
11	TRBJ2-3	TRBV12-3/TRBV12-4	CASSFGDTQYF
15	TRBJ1-4	TRBV15	CATSIPGQLNEKLFF
15	TRBJ2-7	TRBV6-5	CASSPPTDGTYEQYF
14	TRBJ2-1	TRBV3-1	CASSLSGSHNEQFF
15	TRBJ2-7	TRBV27	CASSSLGTGEYEQYF
14	TRBJ2-7	TRBV6-6	CASSYGLINYEQYF
17	TRBJ2-1	TRBV5-1	CASSLGTDRSSYNEQFF
16	TRBJ2-3	TRBV28	CASRTTSGDSTDTQYF
12	TRBJ2-1	TRBV19	CASSPSGGGQFF
15	TRBJ1-2	TRBV4-2	CASSRDREANYGYTF
17	TRBJ2-1	TRBV12-3/TRBV12-4	CASSYRFRDKAYNEQFF
14	TRBJ1-4	TRBV12-3/TRBV12-4	CASRNRGSNEKLFF
14	TRBJ2-7	TRBV14	CASSSQRGGYEQYF
16	TRBJ2-3	TRBV20-1	CSASSVTSIYTDTQYF
13	TRBJ2-5	TRBV18	CASLRGGEETQYF
15	TRBJ1-3	TRBV7-9	CASSPPATTGNTIYF
14	TRBJ1-2	TRBV5-6	CASSLFRTDYGYTF
15	TRBJ1-5	TRBV19	CASSIYGSLGQPQHF
13	TRBJ1-5	TRBV2	CASGSEGHRPQHF
16	TRBJ1-1	TRBV4-2	CASSQDYGTVNTEAFF
14	TRBJ1-1	TRBV7-8	CASSFWGAGTEAFF
16	TRBJ2-1	TRBV24-1	CATSDQTSGGYNEQFF
12	TRBJ2-1	TRBV3-1	CASSQAKWMQFF
17	TRBJ2-1	TRBV20-1	CSARDPATSAPYNEQFF
11	TRBJ1-4	TRBV7-9	CASSPREKLFF
15	TRBJ2-2	TRBV7-6	CASSLGGSGAGELFF
13	TRBJ2-7	TRBV5-1	CASSLEGYYEQYF
17	TRBJ1-5	TRBV7-2	CASSSYVLSALAQPQHF
16	TRBJ2-2	TRBV10-3	CAIQPGASGPTGELFF
12	TRBJ2-1	TRBV25-1	CASQQGWNEQFF
15	TRBJ2-5	TRBV5-1	CASSLGDRGRETQYF
12	TRBJ2-1	TRBV3-1	CASSHKYNEQFF
16	TRBJ2-3	TRBV5-1	CASSFTTSGSTDTQYF
15	TRBJ2-7	TRBV2	CASSPEVVGAYEQYF
18	TRBJ2-1	TRBV5-1	CASSLVLGTSGRADEQFF
16	TRBJ2-4	TRBV12-3/TRBV12-4	CASSLGAGGQKNIQYF
15	TRBJ1-4	TRBV12-3/TRBV12-4	CASSLDGGNGEKLFF
13	TRBJ2-5	TRBV7-2	CASSGLATETQYF
15	TRBJ2-5	TRBV12-3/TRBV12-4	CASKDQGQGEETQYF
15	TRBJ1-2	TRBV5-1	CASRSSDSRLYGYTF
15	TRBJ2-3	TRBV2	CASSSTITSTDTQYF
16	TRBJ2-5	TRBV5-6	CASSVGDRAIGETQYF
21	TRBJ2-7	TRBV7-2	CASSLAHSRDRGTLFSYEQYF
15	TRBJ1-5	TRBV12-3/TRBV12-4	CASSFSVRENQPQHF
13	TRBJ1-5	TRBV20-1	CSASTNMKQPQHF
15	TRBJ1-6	TRBV4-1	CASSQPRDRGSPLHF